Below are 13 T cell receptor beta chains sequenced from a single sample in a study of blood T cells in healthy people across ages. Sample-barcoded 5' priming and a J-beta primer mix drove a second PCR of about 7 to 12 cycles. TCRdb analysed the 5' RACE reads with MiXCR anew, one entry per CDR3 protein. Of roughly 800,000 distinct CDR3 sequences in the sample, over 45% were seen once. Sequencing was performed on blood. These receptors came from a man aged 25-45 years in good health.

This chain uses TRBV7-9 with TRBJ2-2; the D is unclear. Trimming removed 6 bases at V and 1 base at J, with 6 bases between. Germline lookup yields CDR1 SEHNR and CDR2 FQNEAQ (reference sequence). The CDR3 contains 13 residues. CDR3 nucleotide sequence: TGTGCCAGCAGGAAGGAGAACACCGGGGAGCTGTTTTTT. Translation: CASRKENTGELFF. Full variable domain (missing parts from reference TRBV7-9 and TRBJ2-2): DTGVSQNPRHKITKRGQNVTFRCDPISEHNRLYWYRQTLGQGPEFLTYFQNEAQLEKSRLLSDRFSAERPKGSFSTLEIQRTEQGDSAMYLCASRKENTGELFFGEGSRLTVL.

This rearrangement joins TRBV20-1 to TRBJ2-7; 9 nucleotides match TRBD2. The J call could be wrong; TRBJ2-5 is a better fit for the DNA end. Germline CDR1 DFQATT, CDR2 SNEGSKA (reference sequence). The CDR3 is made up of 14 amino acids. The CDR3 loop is CSASVGLARETQYF. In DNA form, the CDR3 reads TGCAGTGCTAGTGTGGGACTAGCCCGGGAGACCCAGTACTTC.

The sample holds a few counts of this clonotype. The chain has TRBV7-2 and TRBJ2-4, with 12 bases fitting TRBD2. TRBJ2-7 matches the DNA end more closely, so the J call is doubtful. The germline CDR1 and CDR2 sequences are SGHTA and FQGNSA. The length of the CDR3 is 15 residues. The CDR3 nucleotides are TGTGCCAGCAGCTTAAGGACTAGCGGGATGAACGAGCAGTACTTC. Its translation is CASSLRTSGMNEQYF.

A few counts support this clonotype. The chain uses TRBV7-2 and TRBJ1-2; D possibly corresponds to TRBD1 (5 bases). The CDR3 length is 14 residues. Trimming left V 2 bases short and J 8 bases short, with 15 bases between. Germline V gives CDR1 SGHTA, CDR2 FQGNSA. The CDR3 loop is CASSLSPQGGGYTF. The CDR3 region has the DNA TGTGCCAGCAGCTTAAGCCCCCAGGGAGGCGGCTACACCTTC.

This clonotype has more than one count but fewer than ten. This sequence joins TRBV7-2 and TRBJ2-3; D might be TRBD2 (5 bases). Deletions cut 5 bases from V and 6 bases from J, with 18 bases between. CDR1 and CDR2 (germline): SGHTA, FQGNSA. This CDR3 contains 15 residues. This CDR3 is CASSLNSEGFDTQYF. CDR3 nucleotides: TGTGCCAGCAGCCTGAATAGCGAAGGGTTTGATACGCAGTATTTT. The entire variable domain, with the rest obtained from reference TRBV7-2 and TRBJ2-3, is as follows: GAGVSQSPSNKVTEKGKDVELRCDPISGHTALYWYRQSLGQGLEFLIYFQGNSAPDKSGLPSDRFSAERTGGSVSTLTIQRTQQEDSAVYLCASSLNSEGFDTQYFGPGTRLTVL.

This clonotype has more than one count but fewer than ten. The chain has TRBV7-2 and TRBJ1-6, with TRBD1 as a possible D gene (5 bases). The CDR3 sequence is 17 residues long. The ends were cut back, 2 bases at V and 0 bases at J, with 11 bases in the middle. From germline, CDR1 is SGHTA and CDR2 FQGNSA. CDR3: CASSLLGASSYNSPLHF. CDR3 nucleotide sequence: TGTGCCAGCAGCTTACTAGGGGCCAGCTCCTATAATTCACCCCTCCACTTT.

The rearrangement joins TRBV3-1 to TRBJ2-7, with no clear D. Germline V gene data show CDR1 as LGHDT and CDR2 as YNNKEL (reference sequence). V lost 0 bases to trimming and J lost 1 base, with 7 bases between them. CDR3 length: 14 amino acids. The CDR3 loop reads CASSQEAGSYEQYF. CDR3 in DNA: TGTGCCAGCAGCCAAGAGGCAGGATCCTACGAGCAGTACTTC.

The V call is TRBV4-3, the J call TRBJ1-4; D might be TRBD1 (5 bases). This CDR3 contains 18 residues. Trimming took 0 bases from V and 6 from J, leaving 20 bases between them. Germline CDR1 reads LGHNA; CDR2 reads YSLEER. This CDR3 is CASSQDRASAGYHEKLFF. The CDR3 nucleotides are TGCGCCAGCAGCCAAGATCGCGCCTCTGCAGGGTACCATGAAAAACTGTTTTTT.

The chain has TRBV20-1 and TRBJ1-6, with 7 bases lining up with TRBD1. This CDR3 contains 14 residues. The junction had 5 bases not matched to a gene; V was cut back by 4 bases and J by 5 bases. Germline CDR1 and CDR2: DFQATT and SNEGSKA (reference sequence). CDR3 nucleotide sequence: TGCAGTGCTAAACGACAGGGAAATAATTCACCCCTCCACTTT. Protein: CSAKRQGNNSPLHF.

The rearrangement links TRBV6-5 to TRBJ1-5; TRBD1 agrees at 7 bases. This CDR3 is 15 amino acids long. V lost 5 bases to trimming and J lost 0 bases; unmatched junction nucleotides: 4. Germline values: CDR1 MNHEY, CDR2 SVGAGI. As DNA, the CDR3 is TGTGCCAGCAGTAGGGGACAGCATAGCAATCAGCCCCAGCATTTT. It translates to CASSRGQHSNQPQHF.

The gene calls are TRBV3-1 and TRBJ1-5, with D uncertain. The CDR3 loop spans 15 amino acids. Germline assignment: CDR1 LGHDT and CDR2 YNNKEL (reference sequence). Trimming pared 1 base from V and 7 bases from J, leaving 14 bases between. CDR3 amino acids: CASSQGRGRRQPQHF. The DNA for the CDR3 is TGTGCCAGCAGCCAAGGTAGAGGCCGCAGACAGCCCCAGCATTTT.

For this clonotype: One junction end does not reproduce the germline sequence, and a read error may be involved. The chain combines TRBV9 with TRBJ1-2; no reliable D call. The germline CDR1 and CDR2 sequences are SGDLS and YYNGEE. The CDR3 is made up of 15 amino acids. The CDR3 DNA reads TGTACCAGCAGCTCCGCGTTAAGACGGACGTGGGGCTACACCTTC. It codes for CTSSSALRRTWGYTF.

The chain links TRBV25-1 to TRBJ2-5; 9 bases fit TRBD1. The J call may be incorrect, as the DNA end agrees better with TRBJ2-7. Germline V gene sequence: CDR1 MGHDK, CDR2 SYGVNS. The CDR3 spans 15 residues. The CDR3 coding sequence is TGTGCCAGCAGTTCAACCGGGACAGGGCTTTACGAGCAGTACTTC. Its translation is CASSSTGTGLYEQYF.